The rows below give T cell receptor beta chains drawn from one sample of a study of radiation and T cells in renal cell carcinoma. The method was immunoSEQ multiplex PCR; TCRdb's version includes in-frame clones alone and lacks a portion of them. There are about 140,000 clones in the sample; less than 90% occur only once, and roughly a quarter lies in the top ten. The sample here was blood, taken from a patient whose treatment included radiotherapy and nephrectomy. These receptors all stem from a woman in her forties or fifties with renal cell carcinoma. The CDR3 runs from the conserved cysteine through the conserved F or W.

V,J,CDR3
TRBV27,TRBJ2-7,CASSPIGLTYEQYF
TRBV5-1,TRBJ2-2,CASSLVLAPNTGELFF
TRBV7-2,TRBJ2-7,CASSLAGTGSYEQYF
TRBV10-2,TRBJ2-3,CASKDPGGVADTQYF
TRBV5-1,TRBJ2-2,CASSQELANTGELFF
TRBV18,TRBJ2-1,CASSPGLEQFF
TRBV5-1,TRBJ2-2,CASSGTGESGELFF
TRBV14,TRBJ1-5,CASPGTDSNQPQHF
TRBV10-3,TRBJ2-2,CAITKSKGRRDRGVPGELFF
TRBV2,TRBJ2-5,CASNPRLDGETQYF
TRBV5-1,TRBJ2-5,CASSLEARQETQYF
TRBV5-1,TRBJ2-1,CASSADNAYNEQFF
TRBV6-5,TRBJ1-1,CASIRGGANTEAFF
TRBV11-3,TRBJ2-2,CASSLATGNTGELFF
TRBV7-2,TRBJ1-1,CASSVQENTEAFF
TRBV10-2,TRBJ2-5,CASSAKAGQETQYF
TRBV5-1,TRBJ2-7,CASSSGLPNSYEQYF
TRBV18,TRBJ2-7,CASSEPGRGSYEQYF
TRBV19,TRBJ1-5,CASSIGTVTNQPQHF
TRBV30,TRBJ2-7,CAWNEGVSNYEQYF
TRBV5-4,TRBJ2-5,CASSSGLAGAQETQYF
TRBV27,TRBJ2-7,CASSLSPLSYEQYF
TRBV5-6,TRBJ2-1,CASRTVGAGGYNEQFF
TRBV14,TRBJ2-7,CASSPVREQYF
TRBV19,TRBJ1-1,CASSTGGAEAFF
TRBV5-6,TRBJ1-2,CASSFTGGGGYTF
TRBV4-1,TRBJ1-6,CASSHHTVRDLSPLHF
TRBV6-5,TRBJ2-7,CASTADSYEQYF
TRBV27,TRBJ2-3,CASLSALAMPDTQYF
TRBV27,TRBJ1-2,CASSLYGPGEDYGYTF
TRBV5-1,TRBJ1-1,CASRTGQGNTEAFF
TRBV7-2,TRBJ1-1,CASSLVWGEAFF
TRBV9,TRBJ2-3,CASSTGDTQYF
TRBV28,TRBJ1-2,CATTDRTNYGYTF
TRBV19,TRBJ2-7,CASSMYPGGEQYF
TRBV27,TRBJ2-7,CASSLTRRIGEQYF
TRBV9,TRBJ2-5,CASSNPQGVGLETQYF
TRBV19,TRBJ1-5,CASRWGELSNQPQHF
TRBV19,TRBJ1-2,CASKALMGDYGYTF
TRBV28,TRBJ1-2,CASSSPGPNGYTF
TRBV30,TRBJ2-2,CAWSSGTGAGELFF
TRBV6-1,TRBJ2-7,CASSESGQSPYEQYF
TRBV9,TRBJ1-1,CASSVGWGANTEAFF
TRBV28,TRBJ1-1,CASSHRTEAFF
TRBV6-6,TRBJ2-2,CASSPEEVGRELFF
TRBV10-1,TRBJ1-1,CASSGPGSEAFF
TRBV6-4,TRBJ1-6,CASILDRGNSPLHF
TRBV7-2,TRBJ1-1,CASSLVLGRMNTEAFF
TRBV28,TRBJ2-5,CASSLWGSSGSGETQYF
TRBV4-3,TRBJ1-4,CASSQERQYGELFF
TRBV7-9,TRBJ1-4,CASSLVGRLGTNEKLFF
TRBV7-9,TRBJ2-7,CASSPRLVAGDYEQYF